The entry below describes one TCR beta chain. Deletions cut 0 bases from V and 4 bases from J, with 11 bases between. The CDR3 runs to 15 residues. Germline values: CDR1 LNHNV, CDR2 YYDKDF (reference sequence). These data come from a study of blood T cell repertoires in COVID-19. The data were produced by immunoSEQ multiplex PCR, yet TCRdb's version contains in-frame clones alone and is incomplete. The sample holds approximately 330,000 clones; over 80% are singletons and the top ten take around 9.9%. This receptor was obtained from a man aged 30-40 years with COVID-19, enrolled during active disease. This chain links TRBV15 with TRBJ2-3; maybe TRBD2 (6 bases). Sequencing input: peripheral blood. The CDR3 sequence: CATSRDRGTADTQYF. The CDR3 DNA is TGTGCCACCAGCAGAGATCGGGGGACGGCAGATACGCAGTATTTT.